This TCR beta chain was identified in a study of cytomegalovirus exposure and HLA in healthy donors. Study in general: For the roughly 400 genotyped donors, 65% to 90% fell within the Caucasian-associated ancestry cluster.

Study observations and caveats: The study dropped some indistinguishable V segments, TRBV6-2 and TRBV6-3 among them.

This PCR relied on a set of 60 Vbeta primers and 13 Jbeta primers. Assay: immunoSEQ multiplex PCR; the TCRdb copy retains only in-frame clones and omits some. The sample contains fewer than 120,000 clones, just over 75% of which appear only once. Turning to this clone: Antigen specificity is unknown.

The germline V gene encodes CDR1 LNHNV and CDR2 YYDKDF (reference sequence). This CDR3 region has 15 residues. This chain connects TRBV15 to TRBJ2-5; 8 bases align to TRBD2. Gene TRBJ2-7 matches the end of the DNA better, so the J call may be wrong. This receptor was identified in a man aged 25-45 years in good health and CMV-seropositive. The sample taken for sequencing was PBMCs. The CDR3 sequence: CATSRDGTSSYEQYF. The CDR3 DNA reads as TGTGCCACCAGCAGAGACGGGACTAGCTCCTACGAGCAGTACTTC.